These 5 T cell receptor beta chains were all obtained from the same sample, sequenced in a study of cytomegalovirus exposure and HLA in healthy donors. The study ran its PCR with 60 Vbeta and 13 Jbeta primers. Sequenced by immunoSEQ multiplex PCR; TCRdb stores in-frame clones only, minus some. The table has 150,000 or so clones, over 60% seen once. The source material was PBMCs. These TCRs come from a girl aged 10-17 years in good health and CMV-seronegative.

The chain couples TRBV5-5 to TRBJ1-6, with a tentative D call TRBD1 (5 bases). This CDR3 comprises 17 residues. V lost 0 bases and J 1 base, leaving 11 bases between the germline ends. Germline V gene lookup returns CDR1 SGHKS and CDR2 YYEKEE (reference sequence). CDR3 coding DNA: TGTGCCAGCAGCTTGGGTGGTAGGGGTTCCTATAATTCACCCCTCCACTTT. It specifies CASSLGGRGSYNSPLHF.

V and J are TRBV7-9 and TRBJ2-7, with 7 bases aligning to TRBD1. Germline V gene data show CDR1 as SEHNR and CDR2 as FQNEAQ (reference sequence). The V segment lost 3 bases and the J segment 0 bases; nucleotides outside the gene matches: 2. The CDR3 length is 14 residues. CDR3 DNA: TGTGCCAGCAGCTTGGGACAGAGCTCCTACGAGCAGTACTTC. This gives the protein CASSLGQSSYEQYF. The full variable domain, with the rest looked up from reference TRBV7-9 and TRBJ2-7, is DTGVSQNPRHKITKRGQNVTFRCDPISEHNRLYWYRQTLGQGPEFLTYFQNEAQLEKSRLLSDRFSAERPKGSFSTLEIQRTEQGDSAMYLCASSLGQSSYEQYFGPGTRLTVT.

The rearrangement links TRBV19 to TRBJ2-4, with D tentatively TRBD1 (6 bases). The CDR3 spans 15 residues. The V gene lost 5 bases and the J gene lost 3 bases, with 14 bases spanning the gap. Per the germline V gene, CDR1 is LNHDA and CDR2 is SQIVND (reference sequence). The CDR3 sequence: CASSLRQVGKNIQYF. The DNA for the CDR3 is TGTGCCAGTAGTCTGCGACAGGTGGGCAAAAACATTCAGTACTTC.

Of note for this clone: This sample includes further DNA sequences coding for the same CDR3. The rearrangement uses TRBV28 and TRBJ1-1; D is undetermined. From germline, CDR1 is MDHEN and CDR2 SYDVKM. There are 14 residues in the CDR3. The V end lost 5 bases, the J end lost 4 bases, and 14 bases lay between the germline ends. The CDR3 bases are TGTGCCAGCAGTGAAGACCAGGTGAGCACTGAAGCTTTCTTT. This translates into CASSEDQVSTEAFF. Using reference TRBV28 and TRBJ1-1 for the parts outside the CDR3, the full variable domain is DVKVTQSSRYLVKRTGEKVFLECVQDMDHENMFWYRQDPGLGLRLIYFSYDVKMKEKGDIPEGYSVSREKKERFSLILESASTNQTSMYLCASSEDQVSTEAFFGQGTRLTVV.

This clone showed up just a few times. One end of the junction varies from germline; a read error may be responsible. This CDR3 reads CASSLGQPNSPLHF. The CDR3 DNA follows: TGTGCCAGCAGCCTAGGACAGCCTAATTCACCCCTCCACTTT. The chain carries TRBV13 and TRBJ1-6; tentatively, D is TRBD1 (6 bases). This CDR3 is 14 amino acids long. CDR1 is PRHDT, CDR2 FYEKMQ, per germline (reference sequence).